This note documents a single T cell receptor (beta chain) sequence. The specificity of this receptor is unknown. A read error may be the cause here, since a much bigger clone is one base away. The CDR3 holds 16 amino acids from the cysteine to the phenylalanine. Only the CDR3 portion is preserved as DNA: 48 bases, with reading frame beginning at the first base. The germline V gene specifies MNHEY as CDR1 and SVGEGT as CDR2. These data are taken from a study of regulatory T cells in long-lasting Graves disease (dated by TCRdb to the early 2020s). Some background on the complete study: Persistent Graves' disease was defined as antithyroid drug treatment for over 5 years with persistently positive TSH receptor autoantibodies. Persistent Graves' disease patients were compared with newly diagnosed Graves' disease patients by peripheral blood TCR sequencing and RNA sequencing. The study took place in China and was registered as a clinical trial. Antithyroid drugs had been taken for around 9.8 years on average by persistent Graves' disease patients in the clinical cohort. A total of roughly 33 samples were covered by TCR sequencing, comprising about 13 persistent and roughly 20 newly diagnosed Graves' disease patients. Study-level results and caveats: The small sample size was acknowledged by the authors as a limitation that may reduce accuracy. More public clonotypes were shared among persistent patients (roughly 2,900) than among newly diagnosed patients (approximately 930). Only peripheral blood was studied, because thyroid tissue, the primary lesion, was inaccessible. Persistent disease showed preferential use of TRBV28, TRBJ1-2 and TRBJ2-5, whereas newly diagnosed disease favored TRBV20-1 and TRBJ2-1. Only the TCR beta chain was sequenced and analyzed. Compared with newly diagnosed patients, patients with persistent Graves' disease had lower TCR Shannon entropy and fewer highly expanded clones, which suggests clonal expansion.

What this sample's time point label stands for: persistent/refractory GD, antithyroid drugs over 5 years with positive TRAb. For both TCR sequencing and RNA sequencing, RNA was extracted from PBMCs using TRIzol. Graves' disease was diagnosed according to American Thyroid Association guidelines. The patients came from an endocrinology department in Xi'an, China. Each patient gave approximately 8.8 milliliters of peripheral blood, collected in an EDTA anticoagulant tube. PBMCs were isolated by Ficoll Paque Plus density gradient separation without further T cell sorting. An Agilent 2100 Bioanalyzer and agarose gel were used to check RNA quality, while a NanoDrop 2000 measured RNA concentration. The library was produced with multiplex PCR. The sequencing machine was an Illumina HiSeq 4000. TCR beta libraries were built with iRepertoire HTBI primers and Arm-PCR amplification of CDR3 regions. Gel purification was performed on PCR products prior to sequencing. The paper's data handling went like this. A total of roughly 58 TRBV and under 15 TRBJ segments were identified across samples and were used for gene usage analysis of CDR3 amino acid clonotypes. COPE and FqMerger were used to merge filtered high-quality paired reads into contigs. BLAST was used to align contigs to the IMGT TRBV, TRBD and TRBJ reference genes, and CDR3 was defined following IMGT. Highly expanded clones were defined as clonotypes with a frequency above 0.1%. Repertoire diversity was measured by Shannon entropy, and V-J evenness by the Gini coefficient. Clonotypes shared by more than one individual were considered public. TCRdb reprocessed the public reads (quality trimming at Q25 with fastp, clone calling with MiXCR) and kept in-frame beta chains. Under each unique CDR3 protein, matching rows form one entry showing the most common genes and DNA. What appears here as the V and J calls and clone size reflects TCRdb's work, not the paper's. The sample table records 400,000 to 500,000 distinct CDR3 sequences; 20% to 25% of these occur just once. The top ten hold roughly 7% of the sample.

This sample comprised peripheral blood mononuclear cells (PBMCs), obtained when the disease was refractory, from a patient treated with antithyroid drugs. The sequence derives from a female donor with Graves disease. The V and J genes are TRBV6-2 or TRBV6-3 and TRBJ2-5; TRBD1 lines up with 9 middle nucleotides. The DNA sequence is given as TGTGCCAGCAGTTCTCCGGGACAGGGCACGGGAGAGACCCAGCACTTC. The translation is CASSSPGQGTGETQHF.